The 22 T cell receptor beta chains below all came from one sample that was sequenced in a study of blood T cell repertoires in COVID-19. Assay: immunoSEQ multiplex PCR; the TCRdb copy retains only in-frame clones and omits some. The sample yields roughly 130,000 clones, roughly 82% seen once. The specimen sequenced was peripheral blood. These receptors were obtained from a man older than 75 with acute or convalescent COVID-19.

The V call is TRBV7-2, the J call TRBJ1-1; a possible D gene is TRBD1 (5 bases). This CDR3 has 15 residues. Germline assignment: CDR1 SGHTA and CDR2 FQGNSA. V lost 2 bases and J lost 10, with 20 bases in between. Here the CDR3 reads CASSLSVWVGVSAFF. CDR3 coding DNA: TGTGCCAGCAGCTTATCTGTTTGGGTAGGGGTTTCAGCTTTCTTT.

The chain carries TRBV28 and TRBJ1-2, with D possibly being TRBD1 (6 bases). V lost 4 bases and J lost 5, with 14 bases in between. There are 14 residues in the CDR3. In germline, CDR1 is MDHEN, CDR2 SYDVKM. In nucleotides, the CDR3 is TGTGCCAGCAGTTCCGGGGACATCCTATATGGCTACACCTTC. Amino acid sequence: CASSSGDILYGYTF.

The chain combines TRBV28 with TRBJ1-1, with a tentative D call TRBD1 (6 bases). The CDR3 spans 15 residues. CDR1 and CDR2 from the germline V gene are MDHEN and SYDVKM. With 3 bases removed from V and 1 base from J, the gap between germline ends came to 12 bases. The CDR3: CASSLDRERNTEAFF. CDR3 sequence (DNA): TGTGCCAGCAGTTTGGACAGAGAAAGGAACACTGAAGCTTTCTTT.

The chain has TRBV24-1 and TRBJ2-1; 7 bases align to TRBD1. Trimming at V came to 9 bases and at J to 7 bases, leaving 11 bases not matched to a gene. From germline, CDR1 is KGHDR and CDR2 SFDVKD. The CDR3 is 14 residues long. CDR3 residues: CATSPGQTLNEQFF. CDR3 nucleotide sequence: TGTGCCACCTCCCCGGGACAGACTTTAAATGAGCAGTTCTTC.

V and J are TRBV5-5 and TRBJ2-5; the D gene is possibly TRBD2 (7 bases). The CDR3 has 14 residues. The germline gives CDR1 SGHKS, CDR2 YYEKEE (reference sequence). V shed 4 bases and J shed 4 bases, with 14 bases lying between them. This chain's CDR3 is CASSPMGGRETQYF. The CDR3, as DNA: TGTGCCAGCAGCCCCATGGGGGGGCGAGAGACCCAGTACTTC.

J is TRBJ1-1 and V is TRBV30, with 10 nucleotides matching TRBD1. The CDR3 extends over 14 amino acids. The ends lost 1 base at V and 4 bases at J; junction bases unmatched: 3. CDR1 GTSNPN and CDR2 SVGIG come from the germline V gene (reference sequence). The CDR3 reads CAWSEGQGTTEAFF. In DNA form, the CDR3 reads TGTGCCTGGAGTGAGGGACAGGGGACCACTGAAGCTTTCTTT.

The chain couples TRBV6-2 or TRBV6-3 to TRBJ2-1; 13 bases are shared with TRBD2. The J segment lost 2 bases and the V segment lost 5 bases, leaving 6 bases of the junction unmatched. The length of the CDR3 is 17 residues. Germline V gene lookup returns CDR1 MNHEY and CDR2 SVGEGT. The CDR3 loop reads CASSRTSGGLPYNEQFF. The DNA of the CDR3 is TGTGCCAGCAGTCGGACTAGCGGGGGCCTACCCTACAATGAGCAGTTCTTC.

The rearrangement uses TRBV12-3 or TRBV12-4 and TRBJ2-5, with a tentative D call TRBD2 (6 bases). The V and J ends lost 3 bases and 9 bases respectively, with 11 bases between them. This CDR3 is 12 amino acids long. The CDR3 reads CASSFPGEAQYF. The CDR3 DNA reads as TGTGCCAGCAGTTTCCCCGGGGAGGCCCAGTACTTC.

The CDR3 sequence is CASSHGDRPGTEAFF. In DNA form, the CDR3 reads TGTGCCAGCAGCCATGGTGACCGCCCGGGCACTGAAGCTTTCTTT. The rearrangement joins TRBV7-9 to TRBJ1-1, with D hard to call. The V end was cut by 5 bases, the J end by 4 bases, with 17 bases between. Germline CDR1 is SEHNR and CDR2 is FQNEAQ (reference sequence). CDR3 length: 15 residues.

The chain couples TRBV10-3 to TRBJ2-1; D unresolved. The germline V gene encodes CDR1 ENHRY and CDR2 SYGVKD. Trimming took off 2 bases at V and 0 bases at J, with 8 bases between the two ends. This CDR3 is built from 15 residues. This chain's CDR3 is CAISERVPSYNEQFF. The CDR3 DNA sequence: TGTGCCATCAGTGAGCGGGTACCCTCCTACAATGAGCAGTTCTTC.

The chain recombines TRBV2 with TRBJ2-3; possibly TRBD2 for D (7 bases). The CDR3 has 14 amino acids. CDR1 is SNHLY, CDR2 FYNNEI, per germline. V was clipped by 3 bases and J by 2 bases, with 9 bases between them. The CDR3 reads CASSERGHTDTQYF. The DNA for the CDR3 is TGTGCCAGCAGTGAGCGGGGGCACACAGATACGCAGTATTTT. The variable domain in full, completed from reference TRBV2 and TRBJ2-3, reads EPEVTQTPSHQVTQMGQEVILRCVPISNHLYFYWYRQILGQKVEFLVSFYNNEISEKSEIFDDQFSVERPDGSNFTLKIRSTKLEDSAMYFCASSERGHTDTQYFGPGTRLTVL.

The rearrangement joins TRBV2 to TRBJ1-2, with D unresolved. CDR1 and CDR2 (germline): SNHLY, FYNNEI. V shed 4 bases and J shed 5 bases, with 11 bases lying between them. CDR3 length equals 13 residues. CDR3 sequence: CASSAIPRYGYTF. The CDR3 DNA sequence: TGTGCCAGCAGTGCCATCCCTAGGTATGGCTACACCTTC.

CDR3 bases: TGTGCCAGCAGCTTGGTGGGCGGGGCGAACACCGGGGAGCTGTTTTTT. It translates to CASSLVGGANTGELFF. The chain uses TRBV7-3 and TRBJ2-2; perhaps TRBD2 as D (6 bases). V lost 3 bases to trimming and J lost 0 bases, with 11 bases between them. This CDR3 spans 16 amino acids. Germline CDR1 is SGHTA and CDR2 is FQGTGA.

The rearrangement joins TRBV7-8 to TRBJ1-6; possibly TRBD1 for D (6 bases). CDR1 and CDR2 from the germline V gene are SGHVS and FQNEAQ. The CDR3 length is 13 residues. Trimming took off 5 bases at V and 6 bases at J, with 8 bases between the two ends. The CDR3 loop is CASSGRGNSPLHF. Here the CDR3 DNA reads TGTGCCAGCAGCGGCAGGGGTAATTCACCCCTCCACTTT.

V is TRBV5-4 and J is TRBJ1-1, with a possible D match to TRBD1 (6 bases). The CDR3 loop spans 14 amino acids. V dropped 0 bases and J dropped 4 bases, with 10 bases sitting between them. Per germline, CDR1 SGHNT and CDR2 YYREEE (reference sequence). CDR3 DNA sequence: TGTGCCAGCAGCTTGGAACAGGGCTCCACTGAAGCTTTCTTT. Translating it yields CASSLEQGSTEAFF.

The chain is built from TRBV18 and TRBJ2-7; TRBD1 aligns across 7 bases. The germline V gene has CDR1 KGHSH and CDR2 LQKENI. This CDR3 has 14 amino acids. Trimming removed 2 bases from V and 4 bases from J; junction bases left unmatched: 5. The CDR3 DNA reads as TGTGCCAGCTCACCAGAGACAGGGAATTACGAGCAGTACTTC. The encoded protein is CASSPETGNYEQYF.

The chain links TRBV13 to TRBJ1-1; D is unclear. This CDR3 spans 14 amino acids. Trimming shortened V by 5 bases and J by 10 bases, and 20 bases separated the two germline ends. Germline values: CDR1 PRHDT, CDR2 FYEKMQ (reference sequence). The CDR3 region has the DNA TGTGCCAGCAGCCCAAGACGGGAAGCGGGCACAGCTTTCTTT. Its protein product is CASSPRREAGTAFF.

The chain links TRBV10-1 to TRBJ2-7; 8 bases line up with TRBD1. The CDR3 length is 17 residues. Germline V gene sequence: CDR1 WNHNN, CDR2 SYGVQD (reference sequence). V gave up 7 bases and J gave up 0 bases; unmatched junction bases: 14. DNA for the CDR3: TGCGCCAGCAACGGTGTCGAAAGACAGGGGTCCTCCTACGAGCAGTACTTC. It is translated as CASNGVERQGSSYEQYF.

The CDR3 coding sequence is TGTGCCAGCAGCCAAGACGGGAGGGCGGCGCAGCAGTTCTTC. This encodes CASSQDGRAAQQFF. The chain links TRBV3-1 (or the pseudogene TRBV3-2) to TRBJ2-1; 8 bases match TRBD2. In germline, CDR1 is LGHDT, CDR2 YNNKEL (reference sequence). Trimming removed 0 bases from V and 11 bases from J; junction bases left unmatched: 6. The CDR3 spans 14 residues.

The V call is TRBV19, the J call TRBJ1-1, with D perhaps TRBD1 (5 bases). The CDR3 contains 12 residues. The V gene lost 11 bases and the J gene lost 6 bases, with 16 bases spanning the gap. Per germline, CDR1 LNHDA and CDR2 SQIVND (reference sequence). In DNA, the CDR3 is TGTGCCGCTAGGGAGGGGCAATCTGAAGCTTTCTTT. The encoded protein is CAAREGQSEAFF.

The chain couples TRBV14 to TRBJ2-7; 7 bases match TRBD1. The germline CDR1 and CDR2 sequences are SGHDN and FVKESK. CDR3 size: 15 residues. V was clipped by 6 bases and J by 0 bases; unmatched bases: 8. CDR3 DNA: TGTGCCAGCAGTCACAAGGGGGCACGCTCCTACGAGCAGTACTTC. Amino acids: CASSHKGARSYEQYF.

CDR3 sequence reads: CASRPSGGKAFNEQFF. The CDR3 coding sequence is TGTGCCAGCAGACCTAGCGGGGGGAAGGCTTTCAATGAGCAGTTCTTC. V gene TRBV28 combines with J gene TRBJ2-1, with 11 bases identical to TRBD2. The CDR3 contains 16 residues. V dropped 6 bases and J dropped 6; count of bases not matched to a gene: 10. Germline assignment: CDR1 MDHEN and CDR2 SYDVKM. Looking up the rest from reference TRBV28 and TRBJ2-1 gives the full variable domain: DVKVTQSSRYLVKRTGEKVFLECVQDMDHENMFWYRQDPGLGLRLIYFSYDVKMKEKGDIPEGYSVSREKKERFSLILESASTNQTSMYLCASRPSGGKAFNEQFFGPGTRLTVL.